A selection of T cell receptor beta chains follows, all from one sample in a study of human T cells and chemical hapten exposure. MiXCR was run by TCRdb on the RACE reads, yielding one entry per CDR3 protein. The profile shows about 40,000 distinct CDR3 sequences, roughly a tenth of them singletons. The sample was whole blood, taken in connection with sensitization to the hapten diphenylcyclopropenone (DPC). These receptors all come from a man aged 25-40 years with alopecia areata. Some clones in this sample may be carry-over from other donors' samples. The CDR3 runs from the conserved cysteine through the conserved F or W. Each record gives: V gene, D gene, J gene, clone size, CDR3 protein, CDR3 DNA. The D gene is left open where the match is weak. Size is stated for part of the rows, as once, few or many counts, or as a class when the clone is expanded.

TRBV20-1	TRBD2	TRBJ2-1	few	CSASRVSGSKYNEQFF	TGCAGTGCTAGCAGGGTTAGCGGGAGCAAATACAATGAGCAGTTCTTC
TRBV27	TRBD1	TRBJ1-4	-	CASRPTGTGDNEKLFF	TGTGCCAGCAGACCGACCGGGACAGGGGATAATGAAAAACTGTTTTTT
TRBV7-3	TRBD2	TRBJ2-5	many	CASSQTSLETQYF	TGTGCCAGCAGTCAGACTAGCTTGGAGACCCAGTACTTC
TRBV11-2	-	TRBJ2-1	few	CASSNPPTGEQFF	TGTGCCAGCAGCAACCCACCTACCGGTGAGCAGTTCTTC
TRBV12-3/TRBV12-4	TRBD2	TRBJ2-1	few	CASINGLAGFNEQFF	TGTGCCAGCATTAACGGACTAGCGGGGTTCAATGAGCAGTTCTTC
TRBV11-3	-	TRBJ1-1	few	CASSLQDDRQYTEAFF	TGTGCCAGCAGCTTGCAAGATGACAGGCAGTACACTGAAGCTTTCTTT
TRBV27	-	TRBJ1-4	many	CASSFSLATNEKLFF	TGTGCCAGCAGTTTCTCCCTCGCAACTAATGAAAAACTGTTTTTT
TRBV7-8	TRBD2	TRBJ2-5	many	CASSHTAGGKTQYF	TGTGCCAGCAGCCACACCGCGGGAGGGAAGACCCAGTACTTC
TRBV6-5	TRBD1	TRBJ1-1	many	CASKRGQNTEAFF	TGTGCCAGCAAAAGGGGGCAGAACACTGAAGCTTTCTTT
TRBV20-1	-	TRBJ1-1	many	CSASGGLIGSDTEAFF	TGCAGTGCTAGTGGGGGGCTAATCGGATCGGACACTGAAGCTTTCTTT
TRBV4-2	-	TRBJ1-6	many	CASSQDQPPNSPLHF	TGTGCCAGCAGCCAAGATCAACCTCCAAATTCACCCCTCCACTTT
TRBV20-1	-	TRBJ2-3	many	CSAAPTLAGGTDTQYF	TGCAGTGCCGCCCCCACCCTGGCGGGTGGCACAGATACGCAGTATTTT
TRBV21-1	-	TRBJ2-3	-	CASSSPRDRGPPFPPYTQYF	TGTGCCAGCAGCAGCCCCCGGGACAGGGGTCCACCGTTCCCCCCATATACGCAGTATTTT
TRBV11-2	-	TRBJ2-1	many	CASSSAPSYNEQFF	TGTGCCAGCAGCTCCGCCCCTTCCTACAATGAGCAGTTCTTC
TRBV6-1	TRBD2	TRBJ2-5	-	CASRISGGETQYF	TGTGCCAGCAGGATTAGCGGGGGGGAGACCCAGTACTTC
TRBV4-1	-	TRBJ2-3	many	CASSQDDRILSNTQYF	TGCGCCAGCAGCCAAGATGACCGTATACTTTCTAATACGCAGTATTTT
TRBV25-1	-	TRBJ2-5	many	CASSESGAQETQYF	TGTGCCAGCAGTGAATCAGGGGCCCAAGAGACCCAGTACTTC
TRBV29-1	-	TRBJ1-5	few	CSVVVQDNQPQHF	TGCAGCGTCGTAGTACAGGATAATCAGCCCCAGCATTTT
TRBV7-6	-	TRBJ2-3	-	CASSVVPGIGIDTQYF	TGTGCCAGCAGCGTAGTTCCCGGGATTGGGATAGATACGCAGTATTTT
TRBV12-3/TRBV12-4	TRBD2	TRBJ2-2	-	CASRFSGRGRTGELFF	TGTGCCAGCAGATTTAGCGGGAGAGGTAGAACCGGGGAGCTGTTTTTT
TRBV18	-	TRBJ1-1	many	CASSPILGAQAEAFF	TGTGCCAGCTCACCAATTTTGGGGGCGCAGGCCGAAGCTTTCTTT
TRBV12-3/TRBV12-4	-	TRBJ2-3	-	CASSLEMDVDTQYF	TGTGCCAGCAGTTTAGAAATGGACGTAGATACGCAGTATTTT
TRBV12-3/TRBV12-4	-	TRBJ2-7	few	CASRSLGLEQYF	TGTGCCAGCAGGTCCTTAGGCCTCGAGCAGTACTTC
TRBV29-1	-	TRBJ1-6	many	CSVATPLSPSSYNSPLHF	TGCAGCGTTGCCACCCCGTTGAGTCCCAGCTCCTATAATTCACCCCTCCACTTT
TRBV2	TRBD1	TRBJ2-4	few	CASSEQGLAKNIQYF	TGTGCCAGCAGCGAACAGGGGCTAGCCAAAAACATTCAGTACTTC
TRBV20-1	-	TRBJ2-4	-	CSVLLPGVAKNIQYF	TGCAGTGTTCTACTCCCAGGGGTAGCCAAAAACATTCAGTACTTC
TRBV11-3	TRBD2	TRBJ2-5	many	CASSLGLAANQETQYF	TGTGCCAGCAGCTTAGGCCTAGCGGCAAACCAAGAGACCCAGTACTTC
TRBV18	-	TRBJ1-1	many	CASSPPGLKNTEAFF	TGTGCCAGCTCACCACCGGGACTGAAGAACACTGAAGCTTTCTTT
TRBV7-9	TRBD1	TRBJ1-1	many	CASSISGQAAGEAFF	TGTGCCAGCAGCATATCGGGACAGGCCGCCGGTGAAGCTTTCTTT
TRBV9	TRBD2	TRBJ2-1	many	CASSPTSGRGYNEQFF	TGTGCCAGCAGTCCCACCAGCGGGAGGGGATACAATGAGCAGTTCTTC
TRBV13	-	TRBJ1-6	-	CASSLVGGESPLHF	TGTGCCAGCAGCTTAGTCGGGGGAGAGTCACCCCTCCACTTT
TRBV27	TRBD1	TRBJ2-5	many	CASSLRTGVETQYF	TGTGCCAGCAGTTTAAGGACAGGGGTCGAGACCCAGTACTTC
TRBV7-9	-	TRBJ1-4	many	CASSLAGAGLFF	TGTGCCAGCAGCTTAGCGGGAGCGGGACTGTTTTTT
TRBV3-1	-	TRBJ1-5	-	CASSLRDSGNQPQHF	TGTGCCAGCAGCCTACGGGACTCTGGAAATCAGCCCCAGCATTTT
TRBV27	TRBD1	TRBJ1-6	few	CASSSPGQHSPLHF	TGTGCCAGCAGTTCGCCGGGACAGCATTCACCCCTCCACTTT
TRBV7-8	-	TRBJ1-1	many	CASSLAGGEAFF	TGTGCCAGCAGCTTAGCCGGAGGCGAGGCTTTCTTT
TRBV7-9	TRBD1	TRBJ2-1	few	CASSLKAGQGPYNEQFF	TGTGCCAGCAGCCTCAAAGCCGGACAGGGGCCTTACAATGAGCAGTTCTTC
TRBV11-2	TRBD2	TRBJ2-5	-	CASSLIRGLAMIYGETQYF	TGTGCCAGCAGCCTTATTAGGGGACTAGCGATGATATATGGAGAGACCCAGTACTTC
TRBV29-1	TRBD1	TRBJ1-1	once	CSVFTTGASPEAFF	TGCAGCGTGTTCACCACAGGGGCCAGCCCTGAAGCTTTCTTT
TRBV6-1	-	TRBJ1-1	many	CASSEALLGYEAFF	TGTGCCAGCAGTGAAGCGCTCTTGGGGTACGAAGCTTTCTTT
TRBV5-1	TRBD2	TRBJ2-1	many	CASSYLAGGTNNEQFF	TGCGCCAGCAGCTATCTAGCGGGGGGTACCAACAATGAGCAGTTCTTC
TRBV12-3/TRBV12-4	-	TRBJ1-1	few	CASSFGDKNTEAFF	TGTGCCAGCAGTTTTGGGGACAAGAACACTGAAGCTTTCTTT
TRBV4-3	-	TRBJ2-2	many	CASSVRRTGELFF	TGCGCCAGCAGCGTTCGCAGGACCGGGGAGCTGTTTTTT
TRBV9	TRBD2	TRBJ2-2	many	CASRLAGGTGELFF	TGTGCCAGCAGGCTAGCGGGGGGCACCGGGGAGCTGTTTTTT
TRBV19	TRBD2	TRBJ2-2	few	CASSTTGLAGSNTGELFF	TGTGCCAGTAGTACGACGGGACTAGCGGGCTCGAACACCGGGGAGCTGTTTTTT
TRBV6-6	-	TRBJ1-5	many	CASSSALTQHF	TGTGCCAGCAGTTCGGCTTTGACCCAGCATTTT
TRBV7-6	-	TRBJ2-1	once	CASSFAGISAYNEQFF	TGTGCCAGCAGCTTCGCCGGGATTAGCGCTTACAATGAGCAGTTCTTC
TRBV5-1	-	TRBJ2-1	few	CASSLEAGSYNEQFF	TGCGCCAGCAGCTTGGAGGCGGGCTCCTACAATGAGCAGTTCTTC
TRBV4-2	TRBD1	TRBJ1-4	-	CASSQDLTGGQEKLFF	TGTGCCAGCAGCCAAGACTTGACAGGGGGTCAGGAAAAACTGTTTTTT
TRBV7-2	-	TRBJ2-1	once	CASSLAQGSYNEQFF	TGTGCCAGCAGCTTAGCCCAGGGATCCTACAATGAGCAGTTCTTC
TRBV5-1	TRBD1	TRBJ1-2	many	CASSFLPGQGENYGYTF	TGCGCCAGCAGCTTTTTACCGGGACAGGGGGAGAACTATGGCTACACCTTC
TRBV11-3	-	TRBJ2-3	few	CASSLRSNTDTQYF	TGTGCCAGCAGCTTAAGGTCGAACACAGATACGCAGTATTTT
TRBV7-2	-	TRBJ1-4	many	CASSLGRGIGEKLFF	TGTGCCAGCAGCTTAGGCAGGGGCATTGGTGAAAAACTGTTTTTT
TRBV7-8	TRBD1	TRBJ2-7	few	CASSPTRDRAHEQYF	TGTGCCAGCAGCCCTACCCGGGACAGGGCCCACGAGCAGTACTTC